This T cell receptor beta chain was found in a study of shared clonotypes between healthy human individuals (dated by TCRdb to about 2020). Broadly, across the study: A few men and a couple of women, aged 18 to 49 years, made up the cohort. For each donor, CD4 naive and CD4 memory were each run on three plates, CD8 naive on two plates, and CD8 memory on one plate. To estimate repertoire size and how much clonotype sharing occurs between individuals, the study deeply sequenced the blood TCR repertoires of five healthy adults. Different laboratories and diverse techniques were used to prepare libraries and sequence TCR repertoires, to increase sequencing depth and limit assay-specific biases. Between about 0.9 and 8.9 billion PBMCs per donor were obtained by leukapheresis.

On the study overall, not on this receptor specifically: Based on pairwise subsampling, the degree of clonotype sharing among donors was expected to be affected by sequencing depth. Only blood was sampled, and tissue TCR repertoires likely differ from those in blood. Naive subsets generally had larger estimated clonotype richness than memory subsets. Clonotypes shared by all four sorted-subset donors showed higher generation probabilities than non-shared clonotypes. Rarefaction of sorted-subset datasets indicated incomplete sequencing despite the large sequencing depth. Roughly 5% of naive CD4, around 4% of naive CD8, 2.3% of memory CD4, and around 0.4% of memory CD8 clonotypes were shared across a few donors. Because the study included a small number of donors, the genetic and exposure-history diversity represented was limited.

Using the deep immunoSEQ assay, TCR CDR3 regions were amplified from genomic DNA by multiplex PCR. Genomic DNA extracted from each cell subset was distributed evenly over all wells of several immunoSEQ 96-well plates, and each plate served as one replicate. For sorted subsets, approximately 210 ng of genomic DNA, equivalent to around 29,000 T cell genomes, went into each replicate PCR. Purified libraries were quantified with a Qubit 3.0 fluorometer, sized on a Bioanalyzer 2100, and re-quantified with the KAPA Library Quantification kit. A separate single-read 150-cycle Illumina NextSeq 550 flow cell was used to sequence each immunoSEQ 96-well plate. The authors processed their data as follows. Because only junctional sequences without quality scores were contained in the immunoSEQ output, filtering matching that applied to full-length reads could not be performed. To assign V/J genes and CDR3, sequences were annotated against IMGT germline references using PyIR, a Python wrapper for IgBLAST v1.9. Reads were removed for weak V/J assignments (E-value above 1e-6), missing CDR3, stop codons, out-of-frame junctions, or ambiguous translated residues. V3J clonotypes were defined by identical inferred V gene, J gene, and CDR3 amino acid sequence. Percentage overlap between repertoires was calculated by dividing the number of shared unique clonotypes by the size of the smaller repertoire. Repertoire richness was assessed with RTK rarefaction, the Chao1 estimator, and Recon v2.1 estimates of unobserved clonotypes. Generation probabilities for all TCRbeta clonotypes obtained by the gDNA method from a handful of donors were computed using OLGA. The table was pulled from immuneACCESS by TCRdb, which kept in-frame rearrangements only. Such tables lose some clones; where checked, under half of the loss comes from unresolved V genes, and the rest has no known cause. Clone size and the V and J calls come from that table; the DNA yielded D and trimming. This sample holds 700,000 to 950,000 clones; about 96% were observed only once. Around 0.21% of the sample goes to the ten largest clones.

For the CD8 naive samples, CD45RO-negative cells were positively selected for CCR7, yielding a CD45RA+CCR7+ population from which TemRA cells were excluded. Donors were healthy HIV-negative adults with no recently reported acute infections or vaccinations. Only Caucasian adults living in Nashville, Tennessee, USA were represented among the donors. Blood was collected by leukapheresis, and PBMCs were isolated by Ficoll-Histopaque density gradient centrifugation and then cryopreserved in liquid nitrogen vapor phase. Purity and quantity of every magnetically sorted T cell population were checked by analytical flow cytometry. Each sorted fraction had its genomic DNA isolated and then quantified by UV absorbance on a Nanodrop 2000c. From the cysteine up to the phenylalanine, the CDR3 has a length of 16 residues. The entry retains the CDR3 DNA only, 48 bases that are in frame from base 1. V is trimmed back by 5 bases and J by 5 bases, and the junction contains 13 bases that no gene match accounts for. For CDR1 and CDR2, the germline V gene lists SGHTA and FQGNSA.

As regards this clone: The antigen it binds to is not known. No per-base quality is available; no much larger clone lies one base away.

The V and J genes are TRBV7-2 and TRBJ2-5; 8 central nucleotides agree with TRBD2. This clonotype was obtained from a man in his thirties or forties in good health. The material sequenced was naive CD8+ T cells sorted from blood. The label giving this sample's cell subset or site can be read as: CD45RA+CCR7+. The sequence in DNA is TGTGCCAGCAGCCTGCGGAGCGGGAGAGTCGAGGAGACCCAGTACTTC. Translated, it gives CASSLRSGRVEETQYF.